This T cell receptor beta chain was obtained from a study of CD8 T cells in ankylosing spondylitis. Study results and caveats: Ankylosing spondylitis blood appeared to carry a characteristic TCR beta motif of fewer than 10 highly homologous variants.

This clonotype was observed a few times. Its antigen is still unknown. This CDR3 has 15 amino acids. With 3 bases clipped from V and 5 bases from J, the junction kept 7 bases outside the gene matches. Per the germline V gene, CDR1 is SGHRS and CDR2 is YFSETQ. One entry per CDR3 protein results from TCRdb running MiXCR on the 5' RACE reads. The sample carries roughly 400,000 distinct CDR3 sequences, about a fifth recorded once. This rearrangement joins TRBV5-1 to TRBJ2-7; 11 bases map to TRBD2. The receptor was derived from a male donor with ankylosing spondylitis. The source material was blood, either unsorted or a sorted T cell fraction (not recorded which). The CDR3 region is CASSSNVGLADEQYF. CDR3 DNA sequence: TGCGCCAGCAGCTCGAACGTGGGACTAGCGGACGAGCAGTACTTC.